Listed below are T cell receptor beta chains from one sample, sequenced in a study of immune evolution from preneoplasia to lung adenocarcinoma. Assay: immunoSEQ multiplex PCR; the TCRdb copy retains only in-frame clones and omits some. The sample consists of around 5,000 clones, over 75% of them appearing once. The sequencing input was FFPE invasive lung adenocarcinoma tissue. The receptors were sampled from a person between 50 and 60 years old with lung adenocarcinoma. Each CDR3 is given with its conserved first and last residue. A D gene is named only where the DNA matches it firmly. Clone size, where shown, is once, few, many, or a class for clones that have expanded.

>TRBJ1-1|NA|TRBV6-1|NA
TGTGCCAGCAGTGACCTCTCCCCGGGGTCCACTGAAGCTTTCTTT
CASSDLSPGSTEAFF
>TRBJ2-3|NA|TRBV28|NA
TGTGCCAGCAGTTTATCGGGGAGAGATACGCAGTATTTT
CASSLSGRDTQYF
>TRBJ2-2|NA|TRBV9|NA
TGTGCCAGCAGCCCGCCGTCTACTTACAAGAACACCGGGGAGCTGTTTTTT
CASSPPSTYKNTGELFF
>TRBJ2-1|NA|TRBV5-8|NA
TGTGCCAGCAGCTTGTATCGGGTTGAGCAGTTCTTC
CASSLYRVEQFF
>TRBJ2-2|NA|TRBV5-8|TRBD2
TGTGCCAGCAGCCAAGGGACTAGCGGGAGGATCGCGAACACCGGGGAGCTGTTTTTT
CASSQGTSGRIANTGELFF
>TRBJ1-3|NA|TRBV30|TRBD1
TGTGCCTGGAGGCCACTCGTAAGGGACAGGGGTAATGGAAACACCATATATTTT
CAWRPLVRDRGNGNTIYF
>TRBJ2-1|NA|TRBV29-1|NA
TGCAGCGATCACCCCGGGCAGTTCTTC
CSDHPGQFF
>TRBJ2-5|NA|TRBV15|TRBD2
TGTGCCACCAGCAAGGGACTAGCGGGGAGAGAGACCCAGTACTTC
CATSKGLAGRETQYF
>TRBJ1-2|NA|TRBV11-2|TRBD1
TGTGCCAGCAGCCCAGGGGGCTCTCCTGGTGGCTACACCTTC
CASSPGGSPGGYTF
>TRBJ1-2|NA|TRBV5-8|NA
TGTGCCAGCAGCTTCCCCGGGACTGGGGGCGGCTACACCTTC
CASSFPGTGGGYTF
>TRBJ1-5|NA|TRBV4-1|TRBD1
TGCGCCAGCAGCTCCAACCCCCCGACAGGGGGTAACAATCAGCCCCAGCATTTT
CASSSNPPTGGNNQPQHF
>TRBJ1-1|once|TRBV5-6|NA
TGTGCCAGCAGCTTGCCAACTTTGATGAACACTGAAGCTTTCTTT
CASSLPTLMNTEAFF
>TRBJ2-5|NA|TRBV25-1|NA
TGTGCCAGCGGCCGGGACGGTGCTTTGAAGACCCAGTACTTC
CASGRDGALKTQYF
>TRBJ1-2|NA|TRBV18|NA
TGTGCCAGCTCGCCAGAGGCCATCCCGGTTTATGGCTACACCTTC
CASSPEAIPVYGYTF
>TRBJ2-1|NA|TRBV9|NA
TGTGCCAGCAGCGTAGGGCTAGCCCAATTGGTCGATGAGCAGTTCTTC
CASSVGLAQLVDEQFF
>TRBJ2-1|NA|TRBV14|TRBD2
TGTGCCAGCAGCCGGGTCGCAAGCGGGAGGGGGGGCAATGAGCAGTTCTTC
CASSRVASGRGGNEQFF